The subject of this entry is one TCR beta chain. The antigen is not known. Some clones are missing from TCRdb's copy, which holds only in-frame ones; the method was immunoSEQ multiplex PCR. Here the sample spans approximately 12,000 clones, roughly 88% being singletons. Selected pancreatic ductal adenocarcinoma patients had undergone surgery without neoadjuvant therapy. This specimen comes from a study of T cells in pancreatic ductal adenocarcinoma. Overall study findings and caveats: Compared with tumor, blood showed more total productive templates and roughly 8-fold more clonotypes. Tumor and blood clonality did not differ significantly, about 0.1 versus 0.065. Comparisons of tumor and blood clonality may show falsely lower tumor diversity. The resected cohort was biased toward the minority with early-stage disease.

Germline CDR1 SQVTM, CDR2 ANQGSEA. Germline trimming cut 0 bases from V and 4 bases from J; bases unmatched to any gene: 5. This CDR3 is built from 14 residues. This clonotype was sampled from a human donor with pancreatic ductal adenocarcinoma. Sequenced sample: PBMCs. V gene TRBV29-1 combines with J gene TRBJ1-1; 7 nucleotides match TRBD1. For the CDR3, the DNA is TGCAGCGTTGAAGAAGGGGCAGGGGGCACTGAAGCTTTCTTT. It encodes CSVEEGAGGTEAFF.